These T cell receptor beta chains were read from a single sample in a study of T-cell memory formation after mild COVID-19. TCRdb re-derived calls from the 5' RACE reads in MiXCR, one entry per CDR3 protein. Of over 400,000 distinct CDR3 sequences in the sample, about 22% were seen once. Source material: PBMCs or a T cell subset sorted from them (not recorded which). The receptors shown here come from an adult woman who had mild COVID-19 (a few samples of this study predate the infection). Cell type and time point are not known. CDR3s include the opening cysteine and the closing phenylalanine or tryptophan. A D gene is named only where the DNA matches it firmly. Clone sizes are given selectively: once, few, many, or a class where the clone is expanded.

J	size	D	V	CDR3	DNA
TRBJ2-1	.	.	TRBV7-2	CASSLLGTSSYNEQFF	TGTGCCAGCAGCTTATTAGGAACGAGCTCCTACAATGAGCAGTTCTTC
TRBJ2-7	few	.	TRBV12-3/TRBV12-4	CASSWGDNYEQYF	TGTGCCAGCAGTTGGGGGGACAACTACGAGCAGTACTTC
TRBJ1-5	.	TRBD1	TRBV7-9	CASSSTGGAQQPQHF	TGTGCCAGCAGCTCCACAGGGGGCGCGCAGCAGCCCCAGCATTTT
TRBJ2-1	few	TRBD2	TRBV5-1	CASSTSSGGSNEQFF	TGCGCCAGCAGCACTTCTAGCGGGGGGAGTAATGAGCAGTTCTTC
TRBJ1-2	.	TRBD1	TRBV7-9	CASSLATGGNGYTF	TGTGCCAGCAGCTTAGCGACAGGGGGCAATGGCTACACCTTC
TRBJ2-5	few	TRBD2	TRBV7-9	CASSSKVTSGPETQYF	TGTGCCAGCAGCTCCAAAGTGACTAGCGGGCCGGAGACCCAGTACTTC
TRBJ2-3	few	TRBD2	TRBV4-1	CASSHLRTRRTDTQYF	TGCGCCAGCAGCCATCTCCGGACTAGGAGGACAGATACGCAGTATTTT
TRBJ2-3	.	.	TRBV6-5	CASSYSLGGTDTQYF	TGTGCCAGCAGTTACTCTTTAGGGGGCACAGATACGCAGTATTTT
TRBJ2-3	.	TRBD2	TRBV20-1	CSASGGLAVTDTQYF	TGCAGTGCTAGTGGGGGACTAGCGGTCACAGATACGCAGTATTTT
TRBJ2-3	few	.	TRBV21-1	CASSTNRAKGKGLLADTQYF	TGTGCCAGCAGCACCAACCGGGCCAAGGGGAAGGGTCTTCTAGCAGATACGCAGTATTTT
TRBJ1-1	few	.	TRBV10-3	CAISEPTRATIAFF	TGTGCCATCAGTGAACCCACCCGGGCAACCATAGCTTTCTTT
TRBJ1-4	few	.	TRBV10-3	CAISDRAGEKLFF	TGTGCCATCAGTGACAGGGCCGGTGAAAAACTGTTTTTT
TRBJ2-7	many	.	TRBV5-1	CASSLIERATYEQYF	TGCGCCAGCAGCTTGATAGAGCGGGCCACCTACGAGCAGTACTTC
TRBJ2-7	.	TRBD1	TRBV11-2	CASSERQGVLYEQYF	TGTGCCAGCAGCGAGAGACAGGGTGTCCTATACGAGCAGTACTTC
TRBJ2-7	.	.	TRBV12-3/TRBV12-4	CATAYLLREQYF	TGTGCCACGGCGTACCTCCTGAGGGAGCAGTACTTC
TRBJ2-3	.	.	TRBV27	CASPNGTDRLTDTQYF	TGTGCCAGCCCTAACGGGACGGACAGACTCACAGATACGCAGTATTTT
TRBJ2-1	.	.	TRBV7-2	CASSLFGLARHEQFF	TGTGCCAGCAGCTTATTTGGGCTAGCTCGGCATGAGCAGTTCTTC
TRBJ2-3	many	.	TRBV19	CATRQSGDTQYF	TGTGCCACCCGACAGTCAGGAGATACGCAGTATTTT
TRBJ1-1	many	.	TRBV3-1	CASSPDSNTEAFF	TGTGCCAGCAGCCCCGACAGCAACACTGAAGCTTTCTTT
TRBJ2-3	.	.	TRBV7-2	CASSWEALVRTDTQYF	TGTGCCAGCAGCTGGGAAGCATTGGTCCGCACAGATACGCAGTATTTT
TRBJ2-5	.	TRBD2	TRBV7-9	CASSLPGLAGGQETQYF	TGTGCCAGCAGCTTACCTGGACTAGCGGGAGGTCAAGAGACCCAGTACTTC
TRBJ1-3	.	.	TRBV29-1	CSVEGGPGNTIYF	TGCAGCGTTGAAGGGGGGCCTGGAAACACCATATATTTT
TRBJ1-4	few	.	TRBV7-2	CASSMGAEDEKLFF	TGTGCCAGCAGTATGGGGGCGGAGGATGAAAAACTGTTTTTT
TRBJ1-1	.	.	TRBV12-5	CASGLAGIIGAFF	TGTGCTAGTGGTTTAGCGGGTATTATTGGAGCTTTCTTT
TRBJ1-1	.	TRBD1	TRBV5-6	CASSLRSTGARNTEAFF	TGTGCCAGCAGCTTGAGGTCGACAGGGGCGCGGAACACTGAAGCTTTCTTT
TRBJ2-5	.	TRBD1	TRBV2	CASNPQGAAETQYF	TGTGCCAGCAACCCACAGGGGGCGGCGGAGACCCAGTACTTC
TRBJ1-5	few	TRBD1	TRBV7-8	CASSLRDRNQPQHF	TGTGCCAGCAGCCTAAGGGACAGGAATCAGCCCCAGCATTTT
TRBJ2-1	.	.	TRBV29-1	CSVAGDSYNEQFF	TGCAGCGTTGCGGGAGACTCCTACAATGAGCAGTTCTTC
TRBJ1-2	.	.	TRBV24-1	CATSDGPRSYGYTF	TGTGCCACCAGTGATGGGCCGAGGAGCTATGGCTACACCTTC
TRBJ1-1	few	.	TRBV7-3	CASSPGSNREAFF	TGTGCCAGCAGCCCCGGTTCGAACAGAGAAGCTTTCTTT
TRBJ2-7	.	.	TRBV5-1	CASSSLERGGEQYF	TGCGCCAGCAGCTCCCTTGAACGGGGCGGCGAGCAGTACTTC
TRBJ2-7	.	.	TRBV19	CASSSTGVSNEQYF	TGTGCCAGTAGTAGTACCGGAGTTTCCAACGAGCAGTACTTC